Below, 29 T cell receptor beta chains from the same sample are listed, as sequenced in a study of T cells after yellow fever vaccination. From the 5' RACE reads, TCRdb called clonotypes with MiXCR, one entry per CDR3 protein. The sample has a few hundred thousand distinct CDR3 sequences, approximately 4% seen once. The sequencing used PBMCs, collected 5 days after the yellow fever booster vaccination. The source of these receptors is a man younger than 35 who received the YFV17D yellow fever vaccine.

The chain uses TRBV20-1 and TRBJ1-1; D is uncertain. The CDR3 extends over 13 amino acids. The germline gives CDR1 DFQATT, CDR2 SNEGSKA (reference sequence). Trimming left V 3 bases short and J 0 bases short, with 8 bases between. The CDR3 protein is CSASSGMNTEAFF. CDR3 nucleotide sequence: TGCAGTGCTAGTTCGGGGATGAACACTGAAGCTTTCTTT.

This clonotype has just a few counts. As DNA, the CDR3 is TGTGCCAGCACCACCAGTACTAACCCCTACGAGCAGTACTTC. Its translation: CASTTSTNPYEQYF. The genes are TRBV14 and TRBJ2-7, with D hard to call. This CDR3 has 14 residues. Trimming removed 7 bases from V and 2 bases from J, with 15 bases in between. Germline-derived CDR1 and CDR2 are SGHDN and FVKESK.

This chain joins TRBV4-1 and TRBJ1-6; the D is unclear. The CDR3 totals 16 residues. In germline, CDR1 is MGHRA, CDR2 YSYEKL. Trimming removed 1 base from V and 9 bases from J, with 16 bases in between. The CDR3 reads CASSQARVTNISPLHF. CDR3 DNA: TGCGCCAGCAGCCAAGCCCGGGTCACCAATATTTCACCCCTCCACTTT.

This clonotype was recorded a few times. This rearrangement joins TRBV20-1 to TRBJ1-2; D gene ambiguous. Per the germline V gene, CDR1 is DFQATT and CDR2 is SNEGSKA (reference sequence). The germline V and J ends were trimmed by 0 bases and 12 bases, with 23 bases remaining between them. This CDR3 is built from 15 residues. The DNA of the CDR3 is TGCAGTGCTAGAGATCATTACATCGGGGTTCTGGGCGACACCTTC. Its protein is CSARDHYIGVLGDTF.

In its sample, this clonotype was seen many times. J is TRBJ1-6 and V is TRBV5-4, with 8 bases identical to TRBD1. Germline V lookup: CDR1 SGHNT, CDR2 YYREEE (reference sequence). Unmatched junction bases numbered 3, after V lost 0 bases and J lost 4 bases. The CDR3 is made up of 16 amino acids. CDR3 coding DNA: TGTGCCAGCAGCTTGGGGGGGACAGGTTATAATTCACCCCTCCACTTT. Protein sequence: CASSLGGTGYNSPLHF.

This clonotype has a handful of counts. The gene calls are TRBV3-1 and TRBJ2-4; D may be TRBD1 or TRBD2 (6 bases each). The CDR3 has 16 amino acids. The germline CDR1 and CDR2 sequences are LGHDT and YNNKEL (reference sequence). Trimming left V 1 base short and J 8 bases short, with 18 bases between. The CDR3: CASSQGFTGAWDIQYF. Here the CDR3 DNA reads TGTGCCAGCAGCCAAGGATTTACGGGGGCTTGGGACATTCAGTACTTC.

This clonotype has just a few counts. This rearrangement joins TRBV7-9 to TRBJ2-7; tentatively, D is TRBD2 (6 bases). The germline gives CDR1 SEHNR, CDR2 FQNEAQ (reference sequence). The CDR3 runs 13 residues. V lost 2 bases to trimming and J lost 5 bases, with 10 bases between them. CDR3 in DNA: TGTGCCAGCAGCTTAATCGGGGGAGACGAGCAGTACTTC. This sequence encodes CASSLIGGDEQYF.

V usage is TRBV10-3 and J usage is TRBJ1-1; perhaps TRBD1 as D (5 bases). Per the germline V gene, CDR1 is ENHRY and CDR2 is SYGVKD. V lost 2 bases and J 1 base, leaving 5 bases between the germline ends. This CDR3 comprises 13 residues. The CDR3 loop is CAISEDRNTEAFF. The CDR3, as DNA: TGTGCCATCAGTGAGGACAGGAACACTGAAGCTTTCTTT.

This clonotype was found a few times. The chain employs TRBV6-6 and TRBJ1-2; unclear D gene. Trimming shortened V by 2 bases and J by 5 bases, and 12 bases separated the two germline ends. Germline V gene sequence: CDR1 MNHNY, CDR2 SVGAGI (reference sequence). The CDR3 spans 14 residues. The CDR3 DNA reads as TGTGCCAGCAGTTACAAATCTCGGACTTATGGCTACACCTTC. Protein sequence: CASSYKSRTYGYTF.

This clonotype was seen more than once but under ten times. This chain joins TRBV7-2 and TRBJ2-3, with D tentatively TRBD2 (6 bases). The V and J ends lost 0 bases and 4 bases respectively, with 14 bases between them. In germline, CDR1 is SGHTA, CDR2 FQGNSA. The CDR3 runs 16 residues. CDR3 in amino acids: CASSLALFREADTQYF. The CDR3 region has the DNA TGTGCCAGCAGCTTAGCGCTGTTTAGGGAGGCAGATACGCAGTATTTT.

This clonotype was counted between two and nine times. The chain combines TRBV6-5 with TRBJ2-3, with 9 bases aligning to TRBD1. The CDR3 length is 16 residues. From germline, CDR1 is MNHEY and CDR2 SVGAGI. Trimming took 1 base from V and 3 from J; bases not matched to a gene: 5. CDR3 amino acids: CASSYYDRGGTDTQYF. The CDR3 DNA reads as TGTGCCAGCAGTTACTACGACAGGGGGGGAACAGATACGCAGTATTTT.

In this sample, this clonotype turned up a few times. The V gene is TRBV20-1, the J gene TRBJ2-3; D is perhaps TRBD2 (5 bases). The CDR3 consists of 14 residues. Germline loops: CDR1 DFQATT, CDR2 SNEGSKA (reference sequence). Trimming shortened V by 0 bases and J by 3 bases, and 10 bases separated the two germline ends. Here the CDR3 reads CSAREAGMTDTQYF. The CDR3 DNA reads TGCAGTGCTAGAGAGGCCGGGATGACAGATACGCAGTATTTT.

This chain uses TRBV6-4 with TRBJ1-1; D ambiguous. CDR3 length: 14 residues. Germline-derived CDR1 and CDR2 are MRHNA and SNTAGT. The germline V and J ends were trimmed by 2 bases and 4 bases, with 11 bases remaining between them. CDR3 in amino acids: CASSDGKEGTEAFF. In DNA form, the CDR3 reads TGTGCCAGCAGTGACGGGAAGGAAGGCACTGAAGCTTTCTTT.

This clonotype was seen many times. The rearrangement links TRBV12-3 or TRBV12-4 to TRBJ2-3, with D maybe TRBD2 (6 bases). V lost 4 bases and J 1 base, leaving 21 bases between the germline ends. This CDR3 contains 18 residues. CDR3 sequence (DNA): TGTGCCAGCAGTTCAGTCCGGGGGTCGGCTTGGGGCACAGATACGCAGTATTTT. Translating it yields CASSSVRGSAWGTDTQYF.

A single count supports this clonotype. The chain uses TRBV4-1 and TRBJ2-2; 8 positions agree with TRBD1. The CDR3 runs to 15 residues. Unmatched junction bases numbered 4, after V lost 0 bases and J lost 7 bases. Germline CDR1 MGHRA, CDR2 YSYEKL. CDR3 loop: CASSQESRGLGELFF. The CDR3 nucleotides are TGCGCCAGCAGCCAAGAGAGCAGGGGGCTCGGGGAGCTGTTTTTT.

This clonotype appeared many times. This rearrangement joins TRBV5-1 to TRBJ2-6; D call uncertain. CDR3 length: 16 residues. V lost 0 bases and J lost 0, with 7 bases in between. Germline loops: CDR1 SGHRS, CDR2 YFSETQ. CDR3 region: CASSLVINSGANVLTF. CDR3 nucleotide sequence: TGCGCCAGCAGCTTGGTTATTAACTCTGGGGCCAACGTCCTGACTTTC. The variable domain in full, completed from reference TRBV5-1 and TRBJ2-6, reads KAGVTQTPRYLIKTRGQQVTLSCSPISGHRSVSWYQQTPGQGLQFLFEYFSETQRNKGNFPGRFSGRQFSNSRSEMNVSTLELGDSALYLCASSLVINSGANVLTFGAGSRLTVL.

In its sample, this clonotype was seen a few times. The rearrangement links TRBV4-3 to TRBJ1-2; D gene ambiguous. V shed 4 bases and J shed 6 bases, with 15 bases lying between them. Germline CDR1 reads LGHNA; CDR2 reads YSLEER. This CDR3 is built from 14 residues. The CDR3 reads CASSPGLLGDGYTF. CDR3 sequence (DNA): TGCGCCAGCAGCCCAGGATTGTTGGGCGATGGCTACACCTTC.

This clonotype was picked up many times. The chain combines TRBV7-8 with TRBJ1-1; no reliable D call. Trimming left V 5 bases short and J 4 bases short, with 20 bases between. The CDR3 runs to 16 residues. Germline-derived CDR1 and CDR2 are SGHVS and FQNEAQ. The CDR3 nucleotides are TGTGCCAGCAGCGGCGGGTCATACCGGGTACCCACTGAAGCTTTCTTT. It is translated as CASSGGSYRVPTEAFF.

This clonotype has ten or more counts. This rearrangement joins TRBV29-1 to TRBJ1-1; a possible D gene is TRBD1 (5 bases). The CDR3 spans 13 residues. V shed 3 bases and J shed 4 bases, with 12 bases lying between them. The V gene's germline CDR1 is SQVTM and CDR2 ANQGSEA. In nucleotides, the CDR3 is TGCAGCGTTGATAGGAGGGGTTCCACTGAAGCTTTCTTT. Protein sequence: CSVDRRGSTEAFF.

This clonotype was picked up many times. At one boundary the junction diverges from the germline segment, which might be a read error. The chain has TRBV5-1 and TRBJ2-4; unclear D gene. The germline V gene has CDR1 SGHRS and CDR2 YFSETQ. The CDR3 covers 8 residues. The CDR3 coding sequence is TGCGCCAGCAGCTTCAGAGGCTTC. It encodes CASSFRGF. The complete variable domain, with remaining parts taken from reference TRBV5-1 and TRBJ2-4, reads KAGVTQTPRYLIKTRGQQVTLSCSPISGHRSVSWYQQTPGQGLQFLFEYFSETQRNKGNFPGRFSGRQFSNSRSEMNVSTLELGDSALYLCASSFRGFGAGTRLSVL.

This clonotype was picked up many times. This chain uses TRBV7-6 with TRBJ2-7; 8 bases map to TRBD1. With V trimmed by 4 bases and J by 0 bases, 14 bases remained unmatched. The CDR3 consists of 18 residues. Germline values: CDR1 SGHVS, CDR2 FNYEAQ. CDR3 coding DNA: TGTGCCAGCAGCTCGGTACAGGGGGTTGGGGGGAGCTCCTACGAGCAGTACTTC. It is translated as CASSSVQGVGGSSYEQYF.

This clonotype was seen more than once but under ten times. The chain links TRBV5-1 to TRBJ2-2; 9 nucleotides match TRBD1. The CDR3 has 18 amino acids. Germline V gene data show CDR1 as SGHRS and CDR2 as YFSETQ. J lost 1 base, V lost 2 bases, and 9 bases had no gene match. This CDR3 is CASSFTFPGQGNTGELFF. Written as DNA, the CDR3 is TGCGCCAGCAGCTTCACATTTCCGGGACAGGGGAACACCGGGGAGCTGTTTTTT. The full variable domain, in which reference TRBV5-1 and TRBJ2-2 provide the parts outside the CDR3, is KAGVTQTPRYLIKTRGQQVTLSCSPISGHRSVSWYQQTPGQGLQFLFEYFSETQRNKGNFPGRFSGRQFSNSRSEMNVSTLELGDSALYLCASSFTFPGQGNTGELFFGEGSRLTVL.

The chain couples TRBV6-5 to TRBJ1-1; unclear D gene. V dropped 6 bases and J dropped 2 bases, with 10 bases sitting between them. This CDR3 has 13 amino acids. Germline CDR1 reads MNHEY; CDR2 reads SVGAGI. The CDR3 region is CASRRGKNTEAFF. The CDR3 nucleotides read TGTGCCAGCAGAAGAGGGAAAAACACTGAAGCTTTCTTT.

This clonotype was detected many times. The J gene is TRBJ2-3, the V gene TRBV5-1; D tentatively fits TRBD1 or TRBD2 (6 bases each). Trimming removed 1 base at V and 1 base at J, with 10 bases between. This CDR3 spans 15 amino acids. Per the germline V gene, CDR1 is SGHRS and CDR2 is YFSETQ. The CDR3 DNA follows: TGCGCCAGCAGCTTGCGTAGGGGGGGCACAGATACGCAGTATTTT. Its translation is CASSLRRGGTDTQYF. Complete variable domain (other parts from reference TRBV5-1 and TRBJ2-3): KAGVTQTPRYLIKTRGQQVTLSCSPISGHRSVSWYQQTPGQGLQFLFEYFSETQRNKGNFPGRFSGRQFSNSRSEMNVSTLELGDSALYLCASSLRRGGTDTQYFGPGTRLTVL.

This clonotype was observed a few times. For the CDR3, the DNA is TGTGCCAGCAGTCCCACAATTGCGGGGGGGAGGGCAGATACGCAGTATTTT. It specifies CASSPTIAGGRADTQYF. V is TRBV28 and J is TRBJ2-3, with TRBD2 matching over 9 bases. After removal of 5 bases from V and 4 bases from J, the junction contained 13 bases not matched to a gene. Germline CDR1 reads MDHEN; CDR2 reads SYDVKM. This CDR3 region has 17 residues.

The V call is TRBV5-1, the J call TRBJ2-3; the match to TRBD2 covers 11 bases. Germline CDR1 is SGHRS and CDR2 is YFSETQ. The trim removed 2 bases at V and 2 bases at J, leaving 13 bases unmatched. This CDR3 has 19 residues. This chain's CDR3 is CASSFIGTSGGTITDTQYF. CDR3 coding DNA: TGCGCCAGCAGCTTTATAGGGACTAGCGGAGGCACGATCACAGATACGCAGTATTTT. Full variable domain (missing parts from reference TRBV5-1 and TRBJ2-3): KAGVTQTPRYLIKTRGQQVTLSCSPISGHRSVSWYQQTPGQGLQFLFEYFSETQRNKGNFPGRFSGRQFSNSRSEMNVSTLELGDSALYLCASSFIGTSGGTITDTQYFGPGTRLTVL.

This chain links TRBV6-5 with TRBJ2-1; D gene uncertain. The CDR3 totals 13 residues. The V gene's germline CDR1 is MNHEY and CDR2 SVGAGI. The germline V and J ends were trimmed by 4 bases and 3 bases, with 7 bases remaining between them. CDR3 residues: CASSSQDYNEQFF. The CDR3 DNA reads TGTGCCAGCAGTTCCCAGGACTACAATGAGCAGTTCTTC.

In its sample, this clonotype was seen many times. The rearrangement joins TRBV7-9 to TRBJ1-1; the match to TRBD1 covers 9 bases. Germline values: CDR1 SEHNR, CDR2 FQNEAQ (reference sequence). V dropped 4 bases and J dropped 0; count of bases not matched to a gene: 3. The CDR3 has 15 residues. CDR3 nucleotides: TGTGCCAGCAGCTCCGGACAGGGGCTGAACACTGAAGCTTTCTTT. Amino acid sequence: CASSSGQGLNTEAFF.

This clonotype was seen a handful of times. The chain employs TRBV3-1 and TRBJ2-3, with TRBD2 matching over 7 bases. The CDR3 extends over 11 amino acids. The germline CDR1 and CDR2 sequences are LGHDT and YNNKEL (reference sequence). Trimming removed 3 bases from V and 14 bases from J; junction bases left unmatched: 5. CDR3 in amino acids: CASSQGGMPYF. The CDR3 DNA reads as TGTGCCAGCAGCCAGGGGGGGATGCCGTATTTT.